Presented here are 21 T cell receptor beta chains from one specimen sequenced in a study of blood T cells in healthy people across ages. With a J-beta primer mix and a sample-barcoded 5' primer, a second PCR ran roughly 6 to 11 cycles. TCRdb passed the 5' RACE reads through MiXCR, listing each CDR3 protein once. The table has roughly 860,000 distinct CDR3 sequences, around 68% seen once. Sequencing used blood. These TCRs come from a young man in good health.

V gene TRBV4-3 combines with J gene TRBJ2-7; the D gene is possibly TRBD1 (5 bases). In germline, CDR1 is LGHNA, CDR2 YSLEER. V dropped 0 bases and J dropped 2 bases, with 14 bases sitting between them. This CDR3 is 16 amino acids long. DNA of the CDR3: TGCGCCAGCAGCCAAGATCTCCTCAGGGTACCCTACGAGCAGTACTTC. Its protein is CASSQDLLRVPYEQYF.

This clonotype was seen only a few times. The CDR3 loop reads CSATRRQGIRDEQYF. Written as DNA, the CDR3 is TGCAGTGCTACCCGTCGGCAGGGTATAAGGGATGAGCAGTACTTC. V gene TRBV20-1 combines with J gene TRBJ2-7, with a possible D match to TRBD1 (5 bases). This CDR3 has 15 amino acids. CDR1 and CDR2 from the germline V gene are DFQATT and SNEGSKA (reference sequence). V lost 4 bases and J lost 7, with 23 bases in between.

The chain joins TRBV7-2 to TRBJ2-1; the D gene is possibly TRBD2 (6 bases). Trimming left V 5 bases short and J 4 bases short, with 18 bases between. Germline values: CDR1 SGHTA, CDR2 FQGNSA. The CDR3 runs to 16 residues. In DNA, the CDR3 is TGTGCCAGCAGCCCCCCGGGAGCACCCCGATACAATGAGCAGTTCTTC. Its protein product is CASSPPGAPRYNEQFF.

This chain links TRBV10-3 with TRBJ2-5; possible D gene TRBD1, 6 bases. V was pared by 6 bases and J by 1 base, with 18 bases between. The CDR3 covers 16 residues. Germline V gene data show CDR1 as ENHRY and CDR2 as SYGVKD. This chain's CDR3 is CAIRSDRHGPQETQYF. The DNA for the CDR3 is TGTGCCATCAGATCCGACAGGCATGGTCCCCAAGAGACCCAGTACTTC.

The chain has TRBV7-3 and TRBJ2-1, with 9 nucleotides matching TRBD1. J lost 4 bases, V lost 5 bases, and 6 bases had no gene match. Germline CDR1 SGHTA, CDR2 FQGTGA. CDR3 length equals 15 residues. The CDR3 loop is CASSKGTGKYNEQFF. Written as DNA, the CDR3 is TGTGCCAGCAGCAAGGGGACAGGGAAATACAATGAGCAGTTCTTC.

The chain joins TRBV20-1 to TRBJ1-4; D perhaps matches TRBD1 (6 bases). The CDR3 covers 14 residues. Germline V gene data show CDR1 as DFQATT and CDR2 as SNEGSKA (reference sequence). The V end lost 5 bases, the J end lost 4 bases, and 14 bases lay between the germline ends. For the CDR3, the DNA is TGCAGTGCTCGGAACAGGGCTTTTAATGAAAAACTGTTTTTT. This gives the protein CSARNRAFNEKLFF.

This sequence joins TRBV12-5 and TRBJ2-5; 10 bases agree with TRBD2. The CDR3 spans 17 residues. Germline assignment: CDR1 LGHNT and CDR2 FRNRAP. The V segment lost 1 base and the J segment 4 bases; nucleotides outside the gene matches: 9. For the CDR3, the DNA is TGTGCTAGTGGTTTGGCTAGCGGGGGAGGTCTCGGAGAGACCCAGTACTTC. Translated: CASGLASGGGLGETQYF.

Remarks on this clonotype: An end of the junction does not agree with germline; a read error may underlie this. The chain combines TRBV6-6 with TRBJ2-3; no firm D call. This CDR3 is built from 13 residues. Germline CDR1 reads MNHNY; CDR2 reads SVGAGI (reference sequence). The CDR3 sequence is CASTDSGSETQYF. The CDR3 coding sequence is TGTGCCAGCACAGATAGTGGGTCAGAAACGCAGTATTTT.

The chain recombines TRBV14 with TRBJ2-6; no definite D call. CDR3 length equals 15 residues. Germline lookup yields CDR1 SGHDN and CDR2 FVKESK. V shed 0 bases and J shed 2 bases, with 5 bases lying between them. The CDR3 DNA is TGTGCCAGCAGCCAAGAACGGGCTGGGGCCAACGTCCTGACTTTC. This gives the protein CASSQERAGANVLTF.

V usage is TRBV3-1 and J usage is TRBJ2-1; D gene ambiguous. V gave up 1 base and J gave up 0 bases, with 7 bases separating them. The CDR3 loop spans 15 amino acids. Looked up from germline, CDR1 is LGHDT and CDR2 is YNNKEL (reference sequence). The CDR3 reads CASSQVVLSYNEQFF. CDR3 bases: TGTGCCAGCAGCCAAGTTGTCCTCTCCTACAATGAGCAGTTCTTC.

V is TRBV10-3 and J is TRBJ2-6; possible D gene TRBD1, 6 bases. Germline V gene lookup returns CDR1 ENHRY and CDR2 SYGVKD. The CDR3 length is 17 residues. V was pared by 0 bases and J by 0 bases, with 9 bases between. In DNA form, the CDR3 reads TGTGCCATCAGTGAGTCCAGGGGCAACTCTGGGGCCAACGTCCTGACTTTC. This codes for CAISESRGNSGANVLTF.

There are a few counts of this clonotype. The chain carries TRBV29-1 and TRBJ2-5; TRBD2 aligns across 11 bases. Germline lookup yields CDR1 SQVTM and CDR2 ANQGSEA. J was trimmed by 0 bases and V by 6 bases; bases with no gene match: 12. The CDR3 is 17 amino acids. The CDR3 bases are TGCAGCGTCTCGGGACTAGCGGAGGGGTTGTACCAAGAGACCCAGTACTTC. Translation gives CSVSGLAEGLYQETQYF.

This clonotype came up a few times. The chain uses TRBV7-9 and TRBJ1-2; D is perhaps TRBD1 (6 bases). This CDR3 is 16 amino acids long. Germline CDR1 reads SEHNR; CDR2 reads FQNEAQ (reference sequence). The V end was cut by 1 base, the J end by 5 bases, with 17 bases between. The DNA for the CDR3 is TGTGCCAGCAGCTTAGGGGCCGCGGGGGCGCGGTATGGCTACACCTTC. It is translated as CASSLGAAGARYGYTF.

The rearrangement uses TRBV29-1 and TRBJ2-1, with 10 nucleotides matching TRBD2. Germline trimming cut 4 bases from V and 10 bases from J; bases unmatched to any gene: 7. Germline CDR1 and CDR2: SQVTM and ANQGSEA. The CDR3 sequence is 13 residues long. Here the CDR3 DNA reads TGCAGCGTTGCTAGCGGGGGCCCTGAGGAGCAGTTCTTC. This encodes CSVASGGPEEQFF.

The chain recombines TRBV7-2 with TRBJ2-7; TRBD1 agrees at 8 bases. From germline, CDR1 is SGHTA and CDR2 FQGNSA. Unmatched junction bases numbered 3, after V lost 6 bases and J lost 2 bases. This CDR3 spans 13 amino acids. CDR3 sequence: CASSHRGTYEQYF. CDR3 nucleotides: TGTGCCAGCAGTCACAGGGGGACCTACGAGCAGTACTTC.

This chain links TRBV12-3 or TRBV12-4 with TRBJ2-3; D is unclear. V was clipped by 5 bases and J by 2 bases, with 11 bases between them. The CDR3 contains 14 residues. The CDR3 DNA sequence: TGTGCCAGCAGTCCTCGGGCCTTCACAGATACGCAGTATTTT. Residues: CASSPRAFTDTQYF.

The table lists this clonotype with a few counts. The CDR3 sequence: CASSQGSTGIYNEQYF. In DNA form, the CDR3 reads TGCGCCAGCAGCCAAGGTTCGACAGGGATCTACAATGAGCAGTATTTT. This chain uses TRBV4-3 with TRBJ2-3, with 7 bases identical to TRBD1. The CDR3 has 16 residues. With 1 base clipped from V and 11 bases from J, the junction kept 15 bases outside the gene matches. Germline values: CDR1 LGHNA, CDR2 YSLEER.

The V call is TRBV10-3, the J call TRBJ1-2; maybe TRBD1 (6 bases). The V gene's germline CDR1 is ENHRY and CDR2 SYGVKD. This CDR3 comprises 12 residues. V lost 7 bases, J lost 7 bases, and 13 bases lay in between. This CDR3 reads CAINQQGSGYTF. CDR3 DNA: TGTGCCATCAACCAACAGGGATCTGGCTACACCTTC.

This chain joins TRBV6-5 and TRBJ2-4; TRBD1 aligns across 7 bases. The J call may be mistaken, given a closer DNA end match to TRBJ2-7. This CDR3 region has 15 residues. Germline loops: CDR1 MNHEY, CDR2 SVGAGI. The CDR3, as DNA: TGTGCCAGCAGTTACTCCTATCAGGGGGCCTACGAGCAGTACTTC. It codes for CASSYSYQGAYEQYF.

The chain links TRBV5-1 to TRBJ2-7; tentatively, D is TRBD2 (6 bases). The last part of the DNA fits TRBJ2-5 better; the J call may be wrong. Germline CDR1 reads SGHRS; CDR2 reads YFSETQ. The CDR3 contains 16 residues. The DNA for the CDR3 is TGCGCCAGCAGCCCTGCTAGCGACGGCTCCCAAGAGACCCAGTACTTC. This gives the protein CASSPASDGSQETQYF.

This clonotype was counted between two and nine times. The gene calls are TRBV27 and TRBJ1-2; 12 bases agree with TRBD1. The CDR3 is 13 residues long. Germline CDR1 and CDR2: MNHEY and SMNVEV (reference sequence). J gave up 7 bases and V 4 bases, and 1 base lay outside the gene matches. The CDR3 loop reads CASSWDRGLGYTF. CDR3 bases: TGTGCCAGCAGTTGGGACAGGGGGCTTGGCTACACCTTC.